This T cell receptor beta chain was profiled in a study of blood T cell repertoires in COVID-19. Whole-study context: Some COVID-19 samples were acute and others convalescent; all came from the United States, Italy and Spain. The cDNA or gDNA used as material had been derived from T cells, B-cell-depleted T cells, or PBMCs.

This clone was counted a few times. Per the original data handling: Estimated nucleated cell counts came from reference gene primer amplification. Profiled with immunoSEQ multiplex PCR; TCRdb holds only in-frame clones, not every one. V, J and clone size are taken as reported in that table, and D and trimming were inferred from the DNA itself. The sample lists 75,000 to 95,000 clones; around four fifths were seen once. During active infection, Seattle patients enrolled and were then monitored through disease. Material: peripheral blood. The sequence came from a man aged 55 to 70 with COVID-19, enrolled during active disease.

The CDR3 sequence is CASSSPGTGGNQPQHF. Written as DNA, the CDR3 is TGTGCCAGTAGTAGCCCCGGGACAGGGGGCAATCAGCCCCAGCATTTT. The V and J genes are TRBV19 and TRBJ1-5; 10 bases align to TRBD1. With 4 bases clipped from V and 2 bases from J, the junction kept 5 bases outside the gene matches. Germline V CDR1 and CDR2: LNHDA, SQIVND (reference sequence). CDR3 length: 16 residues.